The 28 T cell receptor beta chains in this list originate from one sample, sequenced in a study of blood T cell repertoires in COVID-19 (dated by TCRdb to the early 2020s). The library was built by means of the immunoSEQ multiplex PCR assay. Drawn from immuneACCESS, this table holds only the in-frame rearrangements with V and J called that TCRdb kept. Clones are partly lost; checked studies trace under half to an unresolved V gene and leave the rest unexplained. In all, the sample holds about 140,000 clones, and roughly 86% of those were seen once. 8.2% of the sample is held by the ten biggest clonotypes. Material: peripheral blood. These receptors all stem from a woman in her fifties or sixties with acute or convalescent COVID-19.

This chain joins TRBV30 and TRBJ1-4; 7 bases fit TRBD1. Looked up from germline, CDR1 is GTSNPN and CDR2 is SVGIG (reference sequence). The trim removed 0 bases at V and 7 bases at J, leaving 11 bases unmatched. The CDR3 runs 16 residues. The CDR3 DNA is TGTGCCTGGAGTGTACCCCATACAGGGGTGGGTGAAAAACTGTTTTTT. Translating it yields CAWSVPHTGVGEKLFF.

This chain uses TRBV5-1 with TRBJ1-2, with TRBD1 identical over 10 bases. V was pared by 7 bases and J by 7 bases, with 7 bases of the junction left unmatched. Germline V gives CDR1 SGHRS, CDR2 YFSETQ. This CDR3 has 13 residues. CDR3 nucleotides: TGCGCCAGCGGTGCGACAGGGGGCGGTGGCTACACCTTC. Translation gives CASGATGGGGYTF.

The genes are TRBV24-1 and TRBJ2-1, with D possibly being TRBD1 (5 bases). The CDR3 totals 17 residues. Germline CDR1 KGHDR, CDR2 SFDVKD. The V and J ends lost 3 bases and 0 bases respectively, with 14 bases between them. For the CDR3, the DNA is TGTGCCACCAGTGATCCACAGGAGCCAGGCTCCTACAATGAGCAGTTCTTC. Amino acids: CATSDPQEPGSYNEQFF.

The CDR3 loop is CASSAGVTGELFF. CDR3 DNA sequence: TGTGCCAGCAGCGCCGGGGTTACCGGGGAGCTGTTTTTT. The chain combines TRBV9 with TRBJ2-2, with D perhaps matching TRBD2 (5 bases). Germline lookup yields CDR1 SGDLS and CDR2 YYNGEE. Trimming pared 3 bases from V and 5 bases from J, leaving 8 bases between. This CDR3 has 13 amino acids.

A word on this clone: The same CDR3 arises from other DNA sequences in this sample as well. The CDR3 DNA reads as TGCGCCAGCAGCCCCGGACAGCCGAGCACAGATACGCAGTATTTT. Translating it yields CASSPGQPSTDTQYF. The chain has TRBV5-1 and TRBJ2-3; a possible D gene is TRBD1 (6 bases). V was pared by 4 bases and J by 0 bases, with 12 bases between. CDR1 and CDR2 from the germline V gene are SGHRS and YFSETQ. The CDR3 consists of 15 residues.

The chain is built from TRBV11-3 and TRBJ2-5; 8 bases align to TRBD1. V shed 3 bases and J 2 bases; nucleotides not matched to a gene: 5. This CDR3 comprises 15 residues. The germline gives CDR1 SGHNT, CDR2 YENEEA. The CDR3 here is CASSFRGPTQETQYF. The CDR3, as DNA: TGTGCCAGCAGCTTCAGGGGGCCGACACAAGAGACCCAGTACTTC.

This chain uses TRBV7-6 with TRBJ2-1; D unclear. V was cut by 4 bases and J by 0 bases, with 10 bases left in between. The CDR3 has 15 amino acids. The germline V gene encodes CDR1 SGHVS and CDR2 FNYEAQ. In DNA, the CDR3 is TGTGCCAGCAGCTCCCAGGCGAGCTCCTACAATGAGCAGTTCTTC. It translates to CASSSQASSYNEQFF.

The chain combines TRBV10-2 with TRBJ1-2; TRBD1 might be the D (6 bases). The CDR3 has 16 amino acids. The V end lost 0 bases, the J end lost 8 bases, and 19 bases lay between the germline ends. Germline CDR1 is WSHSY and CDR2 is SAAADI. Here the CDR3 reads CASSESGQRGGQGYTF. The CDR3 region has the DNA TGCGCCAGCAGTGAGTCTGGTCAGCGGGGAGGACAGGGCTACACCTTC.

Notes on this clone: One junction end does not reproduce the germline sequence, and a read error may be involved. The chain is built from TRBV7-7 and TRBJ2-2; 7 bases agree with TRBD2. Germline V lookup: CDR1 SSHAT, CDR2 FNYEAQ (reference sequence). The CDR3 contains 19 residues. This chain's CDR3 is CASSLNEGGPSGGTGELFF. CDR3 nucleotide sequence: TGTGCTAGCAGCTTAAACGAAGGCGGGCCGTCGGGGGGCACCGGGGAGCTGTTTTTT.

This sequence joins TRBV6-5 and TRBJ2-1; TRBD2 matches 9 bases. The V and J ends lost 4 bases and 4 bases, in that order; junction bases with no gene match: 5. The germline CDR1 and CDR2 sequences are MNHEY and SVGAGI. The CDR3 extends over 15 amino acids. CDR3 amino acids: CASSWNGLAYNEQFF. The CDR3 DNA reads TGTGCCAGCAGTTGGAATGGACTAGCGTACAATGAGCAGTTCTTC.

CDR3 sequence (DNA): TGTGCCAGCAGCTTAGCGACTAGCATTCGGTCAACGGAGACCCAGTACTTC. Its translation: CASSLATSIRSTETQYF. The chain is built from TRBV11-3 and TRBJ2-5, with 7 bases aligning to TRBD2. Per germline, CDR1 SGHNT and CDR2 YENEEA. The J segment lost 5 bases and the V segment lost 1 base, leaving 13 bases of the junction unmatched. The CDR3 is 17 amino acids.

In regard to this clone: At one end, the junction sequence differs from germline, possibly due to a read error. The chain carries TRBV12-3 or TRBV12-4 and TRBJ2-4; 9 nucleotides line up with TRBD2. The CDR3 totals 13 residues. The chain's CDR3 is CASSLAPSGGLDF. CDR3 coding DNA: TGTGCCAGCAGTTTAGCGCCCAGCGGGGGGCTAGATTTT.

V is TRBV6-1 and J is TRBJ2-7; 10 bases match TRBD1. This CDR3 has 15 residues. V dropped 3 bases and J dropped 4; count of bases not matched to a gene: 6. Per germline, CDR1 MNHNS and CDR2 SASEGT. The CDR3 reads CASSDRDRGDYEQYF. The CDR3 region has the DNA TGTGCCAGCAGTGACCGGGACAGGGGTGATTACGAGCAGTACTTC.

The gene calls are TRBV4-1 and TRBJ1-1, with 7 nucleotides matching TRBD1. The CDR3 contains 15 residues. V shed 0 bases, J shed 13 bases, and the junction held 14 bases outside the gene matches. Germline-derived CDR1 and CDR2 are MGHRA and YSYEKL. CDR3 region: CASSQDLGQGVPDFF. As DNA, the CDR3 is TGCGCCAGCAGCCAAGATTTGGGGCAGGGGGTACCGGATTTCTTT.

CDR3 DNA sequence: TGTGCCAGCTGGCGGGGTATCACAGATACGCAGTATTTT. As protein: CASWRGITDTQYF. V and J are TRBV6-5 and TRBJ2-3, with a tentative D call TRBD2 (6 bases). V lost 8 bases and J 2 bases, leaving 11 bases between the germline ends. Germline CDR1 reads MNHEY; CDR2 reads SVGAGI. The CDR3 runs 13 residues.

The chain combines TRBV6-6 with TRBJ1-1; 9 bases are shared with TRBD1. V lost 6 bases, J lost 3 bases, and 5 bases stayed unmatched. CDR3 size: 14 residues. Germline V lookup: CDR1 MNHNY, CDR2 SVGAGI (reference sequence). DNA of the CDR3: TGTGCCAGCAGCCGGGACAGGGCCGACACTGAAGCTTTCTTT. It translates to CASSRDRADTEAFF.

This clone was seen only a few times. This rearrangement joins TRBV18 to TRBJ2-3, with TRBD1 matching 12 bases. The trim removed 4 bases at V and 2 bases at J, leaving 16 bases unmatched. This CDR3 has 20 residues. Germline V gene lookup returns CDR1 KGHSH and CDR2 LQKENI. The CDR3 loop reads CASSLSAGTGGRQPTDTQYF. The CDR3 DNA reads as TGTGCCAGCTCACTGAGTGCCGGGACAGGGGGCCGCCAGCCCACAGATACGCAGTATTTT. Looking up the rest from reference TRBV18 and TRBJ2-3 gives the full variable domain: NAGVMQNPRHLVRRRGQEARLRCSPMKGHSHVYWYRQLPEEGLKFMVYLQKENIIDESGMPKERFSAEFPKEGPSILRIQQVVRGDSAAYFCASSLSAGTGGRQPTDTQYFGPGTRLTVL.

To note about this clone: At the DNA level, this CDR3 is encoded by other sequences in the same sample as well. The chain carries TRBV4-1 and TRBJ2-7, with TRBD2 matching over 9 bases. This CDR3 spans 16 amino acids. CDR1 MGHRA and CDR2 YSYEKL come from the germline V gene. Losses at the gene ends were 0 bases for V and 0 bases for J; bases not matched to a gene: 3. In DNA form, the CDR3 reads TGCGCCAGCAGCCAAGACCCAGCGGGGGGCTCCTACGAGCAGTACTTC. Residues: CASSQDPAGGSYEQYF.

This chain uses TRBV18 with TRBJ2-7, with 12 bases lining up with TRBD2. Germline CDR1 KGHSH, CDR2 LQKENI. The CDR3 consists of 18 residues. With V trimmed by 1 base and J by 1 base, 8 bases remained unmatched. CDR3 sequence (DNA): TGTGCCAGCTCACCACTGACTAGCGGGGGAGCTTTTTCCTACGAGCAGTACTTC. Translated, it gives CASSPLTSGGAFSYEQYF.

This clone was picked up one time. The chain joins TRBV9 to TRBJ2-7; tentative D call: TRBD2 (6 bases). The CDR3 totals 14 residues. Germline V gene data show CDR1 as SGDLS and CDR2 as YYNGEE. Trimming stripped 4 bases from V and 7 bases from J, with 18 bases between. CDR3: CASSPLASRSEQYF. The CDR3 DNA sequence: TGTGCCAGCAGCCCCCTAGCGAGCCGGTCGGAGCAGTACTTC. Together with reference TRBV9 and TRBJ2-7, the CDR3 gives the full variable domain: DSGVTQTPKHLITATGQRVTLRCSPRSGDLSVYWYQQSLDQGLQFLIQYYNGEERAKGNILERFSAQQFPDLHSELNLSSLELGDSALYFCASSPLASRSEQYFGPGTRLTVT.

This chain connects TRBV12-5 to TRBJ1-5, with D uncertain. This CDR3 spans 15 amino acids. Trimming pared 1 base from V and 5 bases from J, leaving 12 bases between. Germline CDR1 reads LGHNT; CDR2 reads FRNRAP. In DNA form, the CDR3 reads TGTGCTAGTGGTTTGGGAACTCGGGAGGATCAGCCCCAGCATTTT. Translating it yields CASGLGTREDQPQHF.

V usage is TRBV4-3 and J usage is TRBJ1-5; D perhaps matches TRBD1 (5 bases). The CDR3 has 17 residues. Germline lookup yields CDR1 LGHNA and CDR2 YSLEER. Trimming took off 1 base at V and 1 base at J, with 14 bases between the two ends. CDR3 loop: CASSQAATGRSNQPQHF. The CDR3 nucleotides are TGCGCCAGCAGCCAAGCTGCAACAGGACGGAGCAATCAGCCCCAGCATTTT.

The genes are TRBV11-2 and TRBJ1-4; no reliable D call. This CDR3 spans 14 amino acids. Per the germline V gene, CDR1 is SGHAT and CDR2 is FQNNGV. Trimming took off 5 bases at V and 6 bases at J, with 13 bases between the two ends. As DNA, the CDR3 is TGTGCCAGCAGCCTCACTCAGGTGTATGAAAAACTGTTTTTT. Protein: CASSLTQVYEKLFF. The full variable domain, with the rest looked up from reference TRBV11-2 and TRBJ1-4, is EAGVAQSPRYKIIEKRQSVAFWCNPISGHATLYWYQQILGQGPKLLIQFQNNGVVDDSQLPKDRFSAERLKGVDSTLKIQPAKLEDSAVYLCASSLTQVYEKLFFGSGTQLSVL.

The CDR3 region is CATGQGHDYNEQFF. CDR3 nucleotide sequence: TGTGCCACCGGACAGGGCCATGACTACAATGAGCAGTTCTTC. The V call is TRBV3-1 (or the pseudogene TRBV3-2), the J call TRBJ2-1; 8 bases line up with TRBD1. CDR1 LGHDT and CDR2 YNNKEL come from the germline V gene (reference sequence). This CDR3 has 14 residues. The junction had 8 bases not matched to a gene; V was cut back by 10 bases and J by 3 bases.

CDR3 DNA sequence: TGTGCCAGCAGCTCGCTCCCGACAGGGGCTAAAAACATTCAGTACTTC. As protein: CASSSLPTGAKNIQYF. The chain combines TRBV5-6 with TRBJ2-4; 8 bases are a match to TRBD1. Germline V lookup: CDR1 SGHDT, CDR2 YYEEEE. The junction had 9 bases not matched to a gene; V was cut back by 3 bases and J by 4 bases. This CDR3 region has 16 residues.

The V gene is TRBV10-3, the J gene TRBJ2-3; D is ambiguous. Germline CDR1 reads ENHRY; CDR2 reads SYGVKD. This CDR3 comprises 16 residues. Trimming took 2 bases from V and 0 from J, leaving 12 bases between them. The CDR3 spells CAISELPELSTDTQYF. Written as DNA, the CDR3 is TGTGCCATCAGTGAGCTTCCTGAACTAAGCACAGATACGCAGTATTTT.

The chain links TRBV6-5 to TRBJ1-2; unclear D gene. The germline gives CDR1 MNHEY, CDR2 SVGAGI. CDR3 length: 10 residues. V lost 10 bases and J 5 bases, leaving 8 bases between the germline ends. The DNA of the CDR3 is TGTGCCACTCGAGAATATGGCTACACCTTC. Encoded protein: CATREYGYTF.

The J gene is TRBJ2-1, the V gene TRBV2; 11 nucleotides match TRBD2. V shed 0 bases and J 8 bases; nucleotides not matched to a gene: 9. This CDR3 has 17 residues. Germline CDR1 SNHLY, CDR2 FYNNEI. The CDR3 DNA sequence: TGTGCCAGCAGTGAAGCGACGCTAGCGGGGGGTGGCGATGAGCAGTTCTTC. It yields the protein CASSEATLAGGGDEQFF.